Below are 9 T cell receptor beta chains sequenced from a single sample in a study of T cell responses to AZD1222 COVID-19 vaccine. Clones were read by immunoSEQ multiplex PCR, and TCRdb kept only the in-frame ones, dropping some. The data show more than 90,000 clones, about 88% seen once. Sample: peripheral blood, taken 28 days after the second AZD1222 dose. These receptors were obtained from an adult who received the AZD1222 COVID-19 vaccine.

This sequence joins TRBV30 and TRBJ1-4; no clear D gene. This CDR3 is built from 14 residues. Trimming took off 4 bases at V and 0 bases at J, with 9 bases between the two ends. CDR1 is GTSNPN and CDR2 is SVGIG in the germline V gene (reference sequence). The CDR3: CAWTGGATNEKLFF. The CDR3 DNA follows: TGTGCCTGGACGGGAGGAGCAACTAATGAAAAACTGTTTTTT.

The chain is built from TRBV25-1 and TRBJ2-7, with 8 bases lining up with TRBD1. The V and J ends lost 2 bases and 8 bases, in that order; junction bases with no gene match: 8. In germline, CDR1 is MGHDK, CDR2 SYGVNS. The length of the CDR3 is 14 residues. The DNA for the CDR3 is TGTGCCAGCAGTGAAGTTTCAGGGGGCGCGCAGCAGTACTTC. Amino acids: CASSEVSGGAQQYF.

The chain is built from TRBV5-6 and TRBJ2-7; 10 positions agree with TRBD1. Germline V gene lookup returns CDR1 SGHDT and CDR2 YYEEEE. The CDR3 has 15 amino acids. Trimming cost V 4 bases and J 4 bases; bases outside gene matches: 8. CDR3 region: CASSNLDRGLYEQYF. CDR3 in DNA: TGTGCCAGCAGCAACCTAGACAGGGGGCTATACGAGCAGTACTTC.

Concerning this clone: One end of the junction does not line up with germline, which may come from a read error. CDR3 sequence: CAWSVGPLRHSKDF. CDR3 DNA sequence: TGTGCCTGGAGTGTAGGCCCCCTTAGACACTCCAAGGATTTT. The chain links TRBV30 to TRBJ1-3; D not certain. Per the germline V gene, CDR1 is GTSNPN and CDR2 is SVGIG (reference sequence). The CDR3 is 14 amino acids. Based on the CDR3 plus reference TRBV30 and TRBJ1-3, the full variable domain is SQTIHQWPATLVQPVGSPLSLECTVEGTSNPNLYWYRQAAGRGLQLLFYSVGIGQISSEVPQNLSASRPQDRQFILSSKKLLLSDSGFYLCAWSVGPLRHSKDFGEGSWLTVV.

The V and J genes are TRBV7-3 and TRBJ2-5, with D perhaps matching TRBD2 (6 bases). The CDR3 covers 14 residues. Germline CDR1 reads SGHTA; CDR2 reads FQGTGA. Between the trimmed V and J ends, which lost 4 bases and 9 bases, there was a span of 18 bases. CDR3 coding DNA: TGTGCCAGCAGCTCGGGACTCTCGGGTTCGTCCCAGTACTTC. Protein sequence: CASSSGLSGSSQYF.

This chain uses TRBV9 with TRBJ1-3; the D is unclear. Germline CDR1 SGDLS, CDR2 YYNGEE. Trimming took off 3 bases at V and 4 bases at J, with 20 bases between the two ends. The CDR3 length is 17 residues. The CDR3 protein is CASSDPPEGQSGNTIYF. CDR3 DNA: TGTGCCAGCAGCGACCCGCCGGAAGGGCAGTCGGGAAACACCATATATTTT. The full variable domain, in which reference TRBV9 and TRBJ1-3 provide the parts outside the CDR3, is DSGVTQTPKHLITATGQRVTLRCSPRSGDLSVYWYQQSLDQGLQFLIQYYNGEERAKGNILERFSAQQFPDLHSELNLSSLELGDSALYFCASSDPPEGQSGNTIYFGEGSWLTVV.

The J gene is TRBJ1-6, the V gene TRBV25-1, with 7 positions matching TRBD1. Germline V gene data show CDR1 as MGHDK and CDR2 as SYGVNS. Germline trimming cut 3 bases from V and 0 bases from J; bases unmatched to any gene: 5. The CDR3 sequence is 17 residues long. The CDR3: CASSDWGQSSYNSPLHF. In nucleotides, the CDR3 is TGTGCCAGCAGTGATTGGGGACAGAGCTCCTATAATTCACCCCTCCACTTT.

This chain uses TRBV16 with TRBJ1-2; D is perhaps TRBD1 (5 bases). CDR3 length equals 13 residues. V was trimmed by 2 bases and J by 8 bases, leaving 12 bases between them. Germline-derived CDR1 and CDR2 are KGHSY and FQNENV. The CDR3 DNA is TGTGCCAGCAGCCAAGGGGCGTGGTTCGGCTACACCTTC. It specifies CASSQGAWFGYTF. The full variable domain, completed using reference TRBV16 and TRBJ1-2, is GEEVAQTPKHLVRGEGQKAKLYCAPIKGHSYVFWYQQVLKNEFKFLISFQNENVFDETGMPKERFSAKCLPNSPCSLEIQATKLEDSAVYFCASSQGAWFGYTFGSGTRLTVV.

V and J are TRBV5-1 and TRBJ2-1; the match to TRBD2 covers 9 bases. V gave up 4 bases and J gave up 8 bases; unmatched junction bases: 10. This CDR3 spans 15 amino acids. Looked up from germline, CDR1 is SGHRS and CDR2 is YFSETQ. The CDR3 loop is CASSQWLAGRDEQFF. For the CDR3, the DNA is TGCGCCAGCAGCCAGTGGCTAGCGGGAAGGGATGAGCAGTTCTTC. Variable domain in full (rest from reference TRBV5-1 and TRBJ2-1): KAGVTQTPRYLIKTRGQQVTLSCSPISGHRSVSWYQQTPGQGLQFLFEYFSETQRNKGNFPGRFSGRQFSNSRSEMNVSTLELGDSALYLCASSQWLAGRDEQFFGPGTRLTVL.